A single sample is the source of the 15 T cell receptor beta chains below, sequenced in a study of T cell repertoires in cytomegalovirus infection. TCRdb re-analysed the reads in MiXCR, keeping a single row per CDR3 protein. Of roughly 310,000 distinct CDR3 sequences in the sample, about 27% were seen once. Their target antigens are unknown. The sample was cultured PBMCs, taken from culture after CMV antigen stimulation. Receptor source: a human donor in good health (CMV status not recorded). Some clones in this sample may be carry-over from other donors' samples.

The chain carries TRBV7-8 and TRBJ1-6; no reliable D call. This CDR3 region has 14 residues. V was pared by 4 bases and J by 10 bases, with 14 bases between. Germline-derived CDR1 and CDR2 are SGHVS and FQNEAQ. The CDR3 DNA is TGTGCCAGCAGCTCCCCCCGGGGTAACTCACCCCTCCACTTT. This encodes CASSSPRGNSPLHF.

The V gene is TRBV2, the J gene TRBJ2-7; the match to TRBD1 covers 9 bases. The CDR3 covers 17 residues. Germline trimming cut 0 bases from V and 7 bases from J; bases unmatched to any gene: 13. Germline V gene lookup returns CDR1 SNHLY and CDR2 FYNNEI. The CDR3 DNA reads as TGTGCCAGCAGTGAAGCCCACAGGGGGCATATCGGGAGGGAGCAGTACTTC. Encoded protein: CASSEAHRGHIGREQYF.

This chain joins TRBV29-1 and TRBJ1-1, with D possibly being TRBD1 (6 bases). Germline V gives CDR1 SQVTM, CDR2 ANQGSEA. The V end lost 2 bases, the J end lost 0 bases, and 13 bases lay between the germline ends. This CDR3 is 15 amino acids long. This CDR3 is CSVEQGGALNTEAFF. The CDR3, as DNA: TGCAGCGTTGAACAAGGGGGGGCTTTGAACACTGAAGCTTTCTTT. Together with reference TRBV29-1 and TRBJ1-1, the CDR3 gives the full variable domain: SAVISQKPSRDICQRGTSLTIQCQVDSQVTMMFWYRQQPGQSLTLIATANQGSEATYESGFVIDKFPISRPNLTFSTLTVSNMSPEDSSIYLCSVEQGGALNTEAFFGQGTRLTVV.

The rearrangement joins TRBV12-3 or TRBV12-4 to TRBJ1-1; 7 bases map to TRBD1. The CDR3 has 16 residues. Trimming removed 8 bases from V and 1 base from J; junction bases left unmatched: 13. The CDR3 spells CASLQVGGTANTEAFF. For the CDR3, the DNA is TGTGCCAGCCTCCAGGTGGGGGGGACAGCGAACACTGAAGCTTTCTTT.

The gene calls are TRBV12-3 or TRBV12-4 and TRBJ2-1, with 11 bases identical to TRBD1. V was clipped by 3 bases and J by 7 bases; unmatched bases: 8. This CDR3 region has 16 residues. CDR3 coding DNA: TGTGCCAGCAGTTTCTCCCCGGGACAGGGGGGTAATGAGCAGTTCTTC. This sequence encodes CASSFSPGQGGNEQFF.

This chain's CDR3 is CASSLESGATYEQYF. The CDR3 nucleotides are TGTGCCAGCAGTTTAGAGTCAGGGGCAACCTACGAGCAGTACTTC. The chain recombines TRBV12-3 or TRBV12-4 with TRBJ2-7; possible D gene TRBD1, 6 bases. The V end was cut by 1 base, the J end by 2 bases, with 12 bases between. The CDR3 consists of 15 residues.

This rearrangement joins TRBV5-6 to TRBJ2-7; D is uncertain. Germline V CDR1 and CDR2: SGHDT, YYEEEE. The CDR3 has 12 amino acids. V was pared by 5 bases and J by 3 bases, with 9 bases between. CDR3 loop: CASRGSNYEQYF. The CDR3, as DNA: TGTGCCAGCAGGGGATCAAACTACGAGCAGTACTTC.

This clonotype was recorded only once. The V gene is TRBV3-1, the J gene TRBJ2-3; TRBD1 aligns across 7 bases. The V gene's germline CDR1 is LGHDT and CDR2 YNNKEL (reference sequence). Trimming took 5 bases from V and 6 from J; bases not matched to a gene: 8. The CDR3 loop spans 14 amino acids. The CDR3 here is CASSFTGDGDTQYF. CDR3 sequence (DNA): TGTGCCAGCAGCTTCACAGGGGACGGGGATACGCAGTATTTT.

The rearrangement uses TRBV7-6 and TRBJ2-3; D gene unclear. Per germline, CDR1 SGHVS and CDR2 FNYEAQ. The CDR3 length is 17 residues. Trimming pared 0 bases from V and 0 bases from J, leaving 13 bases between. CDR3 residues: CASSLAAQPSSTDTQYF. Written as DNA, the CDR3 is TGTGCCAGCAGCTTAGCGGCCCAGCCATCTAGCACAGATACGCAGTATTTT.

The chain recombines TRBV7-9 with TRBJ1-3, with D uncertain. The V gene's germline CDR1 is SEHNR and CDR2 FQNEAQ (reference sequence). This CDR3 contains 19 residues. V was cut by 6 bases and J by 0 bases, with 24 bases left in between. For the CDR3, the DNA is TGTGCCAGCAGGGAGTTCATGTTTACGGACGGAAACTCTGGAAACACCATATATTTT. Protein: CASREFMFTDGNSGNTIYF.

This clonotype was seen a few times. The rearrangement joins TRBV12-3 or TRBV12-4 to TRBJ2-1, with TRBD1 identical over 9 bases. With V trimmed by 5 bases and J by 6 bases, 8 bases remained unmatched. The CDR3 spans 15 residues. The CDR3 region has the DNA TGTGCCAGCAGTATTCGACAGGGGGAAAGCAATGAGCAGTTCTTC. It is translated as CASSIRQGESNEQFF.

This chain connects TRBV11-2 to TRBJ1-1; no firm D call. The CDR3 has 15 residues. Germline V gene data show CDR1 as SGHAT and CDR2 as FQNNGV. V was cut by 5 bases and J by 4 bases, with 17 bases left in between. The CDR3 sequence: CASSPPPLGLTEAFF. Written as DNA, the CDR3 is TGTGCCAGCAGCCCCCCCCCACTCGGACTCACTGAAGCTTTCTTT.

In its sample, this clonotype was seen a few times. The chain is built from TRBV27 and TRBJ2-1, with a weak D call TRBD2 (6 bases). The CDR3 is 14 amino acids. Germline CDR1 MNHEY, CDR2 SMNVEV (reference sequence). V was shortened by 2 bases and J by 3 bases, with 8 bases between the two germline ends. Here the CDR3 reads CASSLASVYNEQFF. The DNA for the CDR3 is TGTGCCAGCAGTTTAGCTAGCGTCTACAATGAGCAGTTCTTC.

This clonotype has a handful of counts. In DNA, the CDR3 is TGTGCCAGTAATAACAGGGCTAGCAATCAGCCCCAGCATTTT. It codes for CASNNRASNQPQHF. The chain links TRBV19 to TRBJ1-5; weak D call: TRBD1 (6 bases). Germline V gene data show CDR1 as LNHDA and CDR2 as SQIVND (reference sequence). The CDR3 extends over 14 amino acids. Trimming removed 7 bases from V and 0 bases from J, with 10 bases in between.

This clonotype was counted between two and nine times. V and J are TRBV6-1 and TRBJ1-2; no reliable D call. The CDR3 extends over 14 amino acids. V gave up 7 bases and J gave up 1 base, with 13 bases separating them. Germline V gene sequence: CDR1 MNHNS, CDR2 SASEGT. This CDR3 reads CASKPNAVNYGYTF. The CDR3 DNA reads as TGTGCCAGCAAGCCGAATGCGGTTAACTATGGCTACACCTTC.